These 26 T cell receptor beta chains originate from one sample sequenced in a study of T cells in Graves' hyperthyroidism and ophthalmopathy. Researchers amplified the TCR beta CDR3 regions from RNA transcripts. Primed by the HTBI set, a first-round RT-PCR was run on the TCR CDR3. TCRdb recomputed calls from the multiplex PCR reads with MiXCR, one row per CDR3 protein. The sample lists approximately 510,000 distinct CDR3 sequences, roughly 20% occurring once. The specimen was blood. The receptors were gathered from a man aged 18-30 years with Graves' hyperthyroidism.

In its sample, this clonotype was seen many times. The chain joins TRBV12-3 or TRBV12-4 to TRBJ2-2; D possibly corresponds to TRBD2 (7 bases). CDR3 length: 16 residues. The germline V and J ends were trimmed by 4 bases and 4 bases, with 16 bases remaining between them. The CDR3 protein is CASSSYAGAGTGELFF. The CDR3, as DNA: TGTGCCAGCAGTTCCTATGCGGGGGCGGGCACCGGGGAGCTGTTTTTT.

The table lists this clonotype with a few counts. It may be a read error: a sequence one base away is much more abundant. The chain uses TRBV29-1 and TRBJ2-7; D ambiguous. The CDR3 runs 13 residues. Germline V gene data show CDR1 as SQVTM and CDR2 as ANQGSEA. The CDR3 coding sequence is TGCAGCGTTGAAGGGGTATTCTCCTACGAGCAGTGCTTC. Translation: CSVEGVFSYEQCF.

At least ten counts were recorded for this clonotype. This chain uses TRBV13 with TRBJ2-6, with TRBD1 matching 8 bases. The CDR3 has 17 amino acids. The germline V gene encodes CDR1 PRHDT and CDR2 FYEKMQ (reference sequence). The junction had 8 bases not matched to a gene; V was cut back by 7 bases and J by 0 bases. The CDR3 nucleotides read TGTGCCAGCACCTACGGGACAGGATACTCTGGGGCCAACGTCCTGACTTTC. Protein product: CASTYGTGYSGANVLTF.

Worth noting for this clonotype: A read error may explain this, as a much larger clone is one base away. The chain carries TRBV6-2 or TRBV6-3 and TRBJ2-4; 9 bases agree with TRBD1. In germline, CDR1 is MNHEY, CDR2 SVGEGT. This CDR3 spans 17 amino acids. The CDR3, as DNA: TGTGCCAGCAGGTGGGACAGGGAAGGAATAGCCAAAAACATTAAGTACTTC. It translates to CASRWDREGIAKNIKYF.

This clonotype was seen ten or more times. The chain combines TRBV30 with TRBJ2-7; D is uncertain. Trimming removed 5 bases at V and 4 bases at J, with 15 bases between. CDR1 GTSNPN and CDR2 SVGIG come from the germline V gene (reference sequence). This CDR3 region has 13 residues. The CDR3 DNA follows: TGTGCCTGGGGCCAGGTGGGCATTTACGAGCAGTACTTC. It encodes CAWGQVGIYEQYF.

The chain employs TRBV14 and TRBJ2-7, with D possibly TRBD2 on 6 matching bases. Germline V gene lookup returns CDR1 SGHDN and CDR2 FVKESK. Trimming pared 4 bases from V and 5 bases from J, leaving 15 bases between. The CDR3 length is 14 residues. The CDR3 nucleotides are TGTGCCAGCAGCCCGGGTGTTTGGGAGGACGAGCAGTACTTC. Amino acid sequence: CASSPGVWEDEQYF. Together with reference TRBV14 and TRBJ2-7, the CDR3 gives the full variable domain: EAGVTQFPSHSVIEKGQTVTLRCDPISGHDNLYWYRRVMGKEIKFLLHFVKESKQDESGMPNNRFLAERTGGTYSTLKVQPAELEDSGVYFCASSPGVWEDEQYFGPGTRLTVT.

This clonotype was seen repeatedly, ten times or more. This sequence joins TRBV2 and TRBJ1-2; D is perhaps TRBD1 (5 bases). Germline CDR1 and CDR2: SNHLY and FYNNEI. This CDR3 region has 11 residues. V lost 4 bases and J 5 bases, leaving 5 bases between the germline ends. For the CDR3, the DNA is TGTGCCAGCAGTGCAGGGTATGGCTACACCTTC. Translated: CASSAGYGYTF.

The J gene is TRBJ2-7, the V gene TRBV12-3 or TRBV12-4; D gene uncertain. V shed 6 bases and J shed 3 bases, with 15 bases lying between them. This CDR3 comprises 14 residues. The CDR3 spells CASSLMRTNYEQYF. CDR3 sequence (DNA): TGTGCCAGCAGCCTCATGCGAACTAACTACGAGCAGTACTTC.

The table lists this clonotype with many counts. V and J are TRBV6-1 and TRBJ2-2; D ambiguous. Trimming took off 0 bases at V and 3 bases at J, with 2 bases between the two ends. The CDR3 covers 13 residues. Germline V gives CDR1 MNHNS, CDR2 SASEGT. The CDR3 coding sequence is TGTGCCAGCAGTGAAGCGGACACCGGGGAGCTGTTTTTT. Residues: CASSEADTGELFF.

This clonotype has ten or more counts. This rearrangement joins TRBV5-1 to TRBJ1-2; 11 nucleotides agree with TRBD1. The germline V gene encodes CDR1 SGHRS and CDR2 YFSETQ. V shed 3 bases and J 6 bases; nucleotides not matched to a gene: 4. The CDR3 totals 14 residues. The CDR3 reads CASSWTGGADGYTF. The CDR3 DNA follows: TGCGCCAGCAGCTGGACAGGGGGCGCAGATGGCTACACCTTC.

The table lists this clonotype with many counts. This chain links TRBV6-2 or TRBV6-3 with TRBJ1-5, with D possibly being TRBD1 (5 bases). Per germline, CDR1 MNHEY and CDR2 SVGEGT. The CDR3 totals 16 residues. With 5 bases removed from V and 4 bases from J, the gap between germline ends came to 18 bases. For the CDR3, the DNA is TGTGCCAGCAGTCGTCCCTCTGCCGGGGCTAATCAGCCCCAGCATTTT. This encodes CASSRPSAGANQPQHF.

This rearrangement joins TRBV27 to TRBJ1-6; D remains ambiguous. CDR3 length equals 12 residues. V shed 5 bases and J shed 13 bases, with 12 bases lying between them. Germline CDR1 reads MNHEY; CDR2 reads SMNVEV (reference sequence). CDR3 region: CASSTYLGPLHF. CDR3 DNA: TGTGCCAGCAGTACCTATTTGGGTCCCCTCCACTTT.

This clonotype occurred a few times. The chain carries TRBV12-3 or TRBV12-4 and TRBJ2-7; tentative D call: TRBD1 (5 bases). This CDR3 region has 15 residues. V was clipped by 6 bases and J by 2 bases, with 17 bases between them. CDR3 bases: TGTGCCAGCAGCTATATGACCAACAGGCCCTACGAGCAGTACTTC. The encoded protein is CASSYMTNRPYEQYF.

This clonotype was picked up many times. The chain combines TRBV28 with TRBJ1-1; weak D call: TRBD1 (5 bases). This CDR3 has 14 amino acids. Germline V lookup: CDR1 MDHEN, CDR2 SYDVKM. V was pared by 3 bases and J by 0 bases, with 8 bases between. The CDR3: CASSFGALNTEAFF. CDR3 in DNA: TGTGCCAGCAGTTTCGGGGCCTTGAACACTGAAGCTTTCTTT.

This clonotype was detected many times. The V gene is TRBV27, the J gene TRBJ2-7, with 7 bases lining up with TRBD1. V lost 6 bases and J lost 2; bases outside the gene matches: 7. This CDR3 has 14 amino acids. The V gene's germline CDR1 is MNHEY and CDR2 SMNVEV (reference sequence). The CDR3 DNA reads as TGTGCCAGCAGCTACCTCGGGACAGCCTACGAGCAGTACTTC. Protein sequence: CASSYLGTAYEQYF.

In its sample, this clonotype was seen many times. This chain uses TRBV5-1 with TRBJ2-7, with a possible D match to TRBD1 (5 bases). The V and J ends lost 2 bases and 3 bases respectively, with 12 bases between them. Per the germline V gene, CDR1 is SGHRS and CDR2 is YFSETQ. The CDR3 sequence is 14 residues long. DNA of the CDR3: TGCGCCAGCAGCTTAGGTAGGGGAAACTACGAGCAGTACTTC. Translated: CASSLGRGNYEQYF.

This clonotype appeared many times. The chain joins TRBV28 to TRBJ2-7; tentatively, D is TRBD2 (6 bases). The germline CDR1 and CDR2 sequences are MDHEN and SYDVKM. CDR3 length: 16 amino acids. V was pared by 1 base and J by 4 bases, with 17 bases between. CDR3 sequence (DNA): TGTGCCAGCAGTTTATTGGGTGGGGGGTCACTATACGAGCAGTACTTC. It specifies CASSLLGGGSLYEQYF.

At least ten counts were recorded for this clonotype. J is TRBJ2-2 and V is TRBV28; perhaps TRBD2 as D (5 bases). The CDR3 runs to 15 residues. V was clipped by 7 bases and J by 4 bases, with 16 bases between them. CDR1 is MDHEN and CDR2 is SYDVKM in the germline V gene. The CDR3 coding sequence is TGTGCCAGCACCCATAGGCCCACTAGCACCGGGGAGCTGTTTTTT. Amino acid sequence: CASTHRPTSTGELFF.

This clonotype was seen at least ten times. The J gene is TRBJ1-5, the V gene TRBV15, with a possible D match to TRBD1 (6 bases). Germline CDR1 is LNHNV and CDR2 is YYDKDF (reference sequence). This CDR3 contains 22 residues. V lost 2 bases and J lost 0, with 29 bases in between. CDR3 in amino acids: CATSRFPGHGVKQGYSNQPQHF. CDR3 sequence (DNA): TGTGCCACCAGCAGATTCCCGGGACACGGCGTTAAGCAAGGGTATAGCAATCAGCCCCAGCATTTT.

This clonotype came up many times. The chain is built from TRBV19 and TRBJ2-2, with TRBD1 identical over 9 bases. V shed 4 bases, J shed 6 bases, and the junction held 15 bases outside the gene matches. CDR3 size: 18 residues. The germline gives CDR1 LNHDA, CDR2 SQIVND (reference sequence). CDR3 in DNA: TGTGCCAGTAGTAGCTTAGGGTCTTGGACAGGGGTTCCCGGGGAGCTGTTTTTT. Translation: CASSSLGSWTGVPGELFF.

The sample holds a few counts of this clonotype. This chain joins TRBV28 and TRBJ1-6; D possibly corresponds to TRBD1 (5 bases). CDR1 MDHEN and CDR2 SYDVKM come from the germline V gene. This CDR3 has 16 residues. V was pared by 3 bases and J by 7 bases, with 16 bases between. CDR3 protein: CASSFPRAGRNSPLHF. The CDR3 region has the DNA TGTGCCAGCAGTTTCCCCCGCGCAGGGAGGAATTCACCCCTCCACTTT.

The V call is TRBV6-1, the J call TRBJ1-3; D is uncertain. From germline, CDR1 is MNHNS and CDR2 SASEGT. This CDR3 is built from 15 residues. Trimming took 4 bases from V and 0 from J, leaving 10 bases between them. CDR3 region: CASSGATRSGNTIYF. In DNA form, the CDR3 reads TGTGCCAGCAGTGGAGCAACACGCTCTGGAAACACCATATATTTT.

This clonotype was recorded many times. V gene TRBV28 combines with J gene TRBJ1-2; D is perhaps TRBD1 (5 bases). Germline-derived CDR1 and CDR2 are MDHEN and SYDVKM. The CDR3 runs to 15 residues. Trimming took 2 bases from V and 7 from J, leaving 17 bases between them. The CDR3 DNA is TGTGCCAGCAGTTTAGGCGAACTGGGTAGGGGTGGCTACACCTTC. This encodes CASSLGELGRGGYTF.

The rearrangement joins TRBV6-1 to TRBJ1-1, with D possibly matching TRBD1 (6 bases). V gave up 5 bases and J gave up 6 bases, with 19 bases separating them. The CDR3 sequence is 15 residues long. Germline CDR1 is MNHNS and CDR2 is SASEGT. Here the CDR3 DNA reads TGTGCCAGCAGTATAGCGGACAGCTTTTACCCTGAAGCTTTCTTT. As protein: CASSIADSFYPEAFF.

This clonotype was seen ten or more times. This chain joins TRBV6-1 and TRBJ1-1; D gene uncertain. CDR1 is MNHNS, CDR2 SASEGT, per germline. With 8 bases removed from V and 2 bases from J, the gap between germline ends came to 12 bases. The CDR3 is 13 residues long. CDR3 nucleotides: TGTGCCAGCCGAGGACGGGAAAACACTGAAGCTTTCTTT. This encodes CASRGRENTEAFF.

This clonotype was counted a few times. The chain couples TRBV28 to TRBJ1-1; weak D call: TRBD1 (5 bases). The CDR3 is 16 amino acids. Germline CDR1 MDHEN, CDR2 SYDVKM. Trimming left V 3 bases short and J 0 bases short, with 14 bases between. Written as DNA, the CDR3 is TGTGCCAGCAGTTTGGTAGGCGGGGGTATGAACACTGAAGCTTTCTTT. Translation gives CASSLVGGGMNTEAFF.